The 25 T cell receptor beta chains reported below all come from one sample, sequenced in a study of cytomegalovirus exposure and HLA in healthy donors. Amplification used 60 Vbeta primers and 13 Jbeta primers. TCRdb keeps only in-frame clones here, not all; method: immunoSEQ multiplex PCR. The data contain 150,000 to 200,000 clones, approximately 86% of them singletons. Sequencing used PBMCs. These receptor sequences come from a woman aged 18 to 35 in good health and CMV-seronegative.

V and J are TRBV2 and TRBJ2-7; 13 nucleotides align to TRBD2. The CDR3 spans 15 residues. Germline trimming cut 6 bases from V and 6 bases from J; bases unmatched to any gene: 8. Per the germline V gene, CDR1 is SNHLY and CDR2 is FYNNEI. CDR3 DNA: TGTGCCAGCAGGGTACTAGCGGGGGGGCCGAGCGAGCAGTACTTC. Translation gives CASRVLAGGPSEQYF.

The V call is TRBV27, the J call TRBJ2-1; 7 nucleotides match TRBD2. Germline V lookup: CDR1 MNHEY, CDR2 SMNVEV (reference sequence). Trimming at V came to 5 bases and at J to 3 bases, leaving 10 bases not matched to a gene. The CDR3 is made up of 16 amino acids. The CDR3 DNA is TGTGCCAGCAGTCTAGGGGAGCGGGGACGCTACAATGAGCAGTTCTTC. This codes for CASSLGERGRYNEQFF.

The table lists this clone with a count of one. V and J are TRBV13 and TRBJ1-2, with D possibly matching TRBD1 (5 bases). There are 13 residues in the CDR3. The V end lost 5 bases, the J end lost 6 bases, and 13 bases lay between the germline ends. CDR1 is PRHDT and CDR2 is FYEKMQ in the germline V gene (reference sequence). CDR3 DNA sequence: TGTGCCAGCAGCGCCGACAGAGGAAATGGCTACACCTTC. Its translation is CASSADRGNGYTF.

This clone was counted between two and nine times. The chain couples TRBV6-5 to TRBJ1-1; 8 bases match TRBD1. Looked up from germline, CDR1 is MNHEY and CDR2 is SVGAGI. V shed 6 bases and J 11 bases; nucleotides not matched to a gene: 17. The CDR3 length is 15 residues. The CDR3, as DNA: TGTGCCAGCAGCGGCGATCGGACAGGGAGTCCGTGGGCTTTCTTT. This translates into CASSGDRTGSPWAFF.

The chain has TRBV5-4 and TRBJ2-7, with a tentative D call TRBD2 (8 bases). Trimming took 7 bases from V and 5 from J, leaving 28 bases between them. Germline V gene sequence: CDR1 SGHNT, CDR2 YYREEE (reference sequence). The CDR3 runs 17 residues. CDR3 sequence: CASARQGGVAGRNEQYF. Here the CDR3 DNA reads TGTGCCAGCGCCCGACAGGGAGGAGTAGCGGGAAGGAACGAGCAGTACTTC. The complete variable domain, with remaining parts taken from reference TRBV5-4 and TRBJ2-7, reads ETGVTQSPTHLIKTRGQQVTLRCSSQSGHNTVSWYQQALGQGPQFIFQYYREEENGRGNFPPRFSGLQFPNYSSELNVNALELDDSALYLCASARQGGVAGRNEQYFGPGTRLTVT.

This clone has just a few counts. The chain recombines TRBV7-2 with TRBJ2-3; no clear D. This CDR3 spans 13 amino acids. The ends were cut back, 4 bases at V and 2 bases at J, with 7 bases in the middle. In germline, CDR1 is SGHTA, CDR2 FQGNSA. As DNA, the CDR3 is TGTGCCAGCAGCTCGGAGATCACAGATACGCAGTATTTT. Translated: CASSSEITDTQYF.

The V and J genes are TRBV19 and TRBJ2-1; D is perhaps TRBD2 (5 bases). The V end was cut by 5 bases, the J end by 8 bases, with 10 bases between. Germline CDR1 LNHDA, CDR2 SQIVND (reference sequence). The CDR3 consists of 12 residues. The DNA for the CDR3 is TGTGCCAGTAGTCCAGCGGTCCATGAGCAGTTCTTC. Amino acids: CASSPAVHEQFF.

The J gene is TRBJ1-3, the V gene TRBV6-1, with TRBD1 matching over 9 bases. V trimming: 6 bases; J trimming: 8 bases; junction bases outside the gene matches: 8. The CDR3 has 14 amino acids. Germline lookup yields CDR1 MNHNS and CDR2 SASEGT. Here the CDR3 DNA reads TGTGCCAGCAGGAGGGACAGGGTAGGAGACACCATATATTTT. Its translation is CASRRDRVGDTIYF.

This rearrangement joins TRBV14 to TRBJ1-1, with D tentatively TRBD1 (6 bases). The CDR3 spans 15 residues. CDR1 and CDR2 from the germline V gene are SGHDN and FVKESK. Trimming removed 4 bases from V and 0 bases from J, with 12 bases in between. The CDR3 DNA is TGTGCCAGCAGCCGGGGGGGCAGTTTGAACACTGAAGCTTTCTTT. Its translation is CASSRGGSLNTEAFF. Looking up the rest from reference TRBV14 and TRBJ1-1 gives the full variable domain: EAGVTQFPSHSVIEKGQTVTLRCDPISGHDNLYWYRRVMGKEIKFLLHFVKESKQDESGMPNNRFLAERTGGTYSTLKVQPAELEDSGVYFCASSRGGSLNTEAFFGQGTRLTVV.

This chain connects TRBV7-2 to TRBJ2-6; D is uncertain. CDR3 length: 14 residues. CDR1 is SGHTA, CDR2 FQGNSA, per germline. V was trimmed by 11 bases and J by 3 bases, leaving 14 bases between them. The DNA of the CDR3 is TGTGCCTGCAAAATGGCAGGTGGGGCCAACGTCCTGACTTTC. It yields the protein CACKMAGGANVLTF. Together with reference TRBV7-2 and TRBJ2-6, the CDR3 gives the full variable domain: GAGVSQSPSNKVTEKGKDVELRCDPISGHTALYWYRQSLGQGLEFLIYFQGNSAPDKSGLPSDRFSAERTGGSVSTLTIQRTQQEDSAVYLCACKMAGGANVLTFGAGSRLTVL.

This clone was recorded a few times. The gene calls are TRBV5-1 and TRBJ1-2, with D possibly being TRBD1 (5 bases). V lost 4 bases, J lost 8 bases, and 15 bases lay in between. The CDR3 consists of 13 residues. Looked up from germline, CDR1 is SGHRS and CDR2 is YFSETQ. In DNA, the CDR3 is TGCGCCAGCAGCCCCTCAGGGCTCGGAGGCTACACCTTC. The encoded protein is CASSPSGLGGYTF.

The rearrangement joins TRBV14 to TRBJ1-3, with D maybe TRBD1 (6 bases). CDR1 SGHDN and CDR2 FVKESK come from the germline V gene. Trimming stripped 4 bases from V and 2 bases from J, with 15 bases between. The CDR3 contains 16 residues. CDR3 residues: CASSPNWGHPGNTIYF. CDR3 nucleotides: TGTGCCAGCAGCCCTAATTGGGGGCATCCTGGAAACACCATATATTTT.

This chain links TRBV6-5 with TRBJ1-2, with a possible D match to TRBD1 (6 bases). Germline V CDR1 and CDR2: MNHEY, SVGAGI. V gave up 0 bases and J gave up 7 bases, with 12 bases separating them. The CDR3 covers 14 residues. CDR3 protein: CASSYSIRGRGYTF. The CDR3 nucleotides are TGTGCCAGCAGTTACTCGATCAGGGGACGTGGCTACACCTTC.

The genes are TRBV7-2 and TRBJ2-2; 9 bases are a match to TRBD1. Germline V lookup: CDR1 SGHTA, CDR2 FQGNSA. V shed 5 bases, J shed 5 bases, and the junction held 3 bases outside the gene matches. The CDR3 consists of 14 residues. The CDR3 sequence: CASSNRGRTGELFF. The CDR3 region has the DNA TGTGCCAGCAGCAACAGGGGGCGGACCGGGGAGCTGTTTTTT. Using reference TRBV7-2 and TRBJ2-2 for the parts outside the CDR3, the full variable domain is GAGVSQSPSNKVTEKGKDVELRCDPISGHTALYWYRQSLGQGLEFLIYFQGNSAPDKSGLPSDRFSAERTGGSVSTLTIQRTQQEDSAVYLCASSNRGRTGELFFGEGSRLTVL.

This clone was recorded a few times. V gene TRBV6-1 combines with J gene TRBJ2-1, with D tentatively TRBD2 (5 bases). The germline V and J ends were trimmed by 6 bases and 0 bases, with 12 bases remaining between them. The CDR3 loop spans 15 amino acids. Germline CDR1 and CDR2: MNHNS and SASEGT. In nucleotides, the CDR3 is TGTGCCAGCAGATTGGGAGCGGACTCCTACAATGAGCAGTTCTTC. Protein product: CASRLGADSYNEQFF.

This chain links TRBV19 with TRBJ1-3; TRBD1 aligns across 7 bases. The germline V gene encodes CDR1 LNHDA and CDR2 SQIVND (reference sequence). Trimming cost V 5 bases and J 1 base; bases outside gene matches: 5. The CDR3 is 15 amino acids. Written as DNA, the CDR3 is TGTGCCAGTAGTGAATGGACAGGATCTGGAAACACCATATATTTT. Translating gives CASSEWTGSGNTIYF.

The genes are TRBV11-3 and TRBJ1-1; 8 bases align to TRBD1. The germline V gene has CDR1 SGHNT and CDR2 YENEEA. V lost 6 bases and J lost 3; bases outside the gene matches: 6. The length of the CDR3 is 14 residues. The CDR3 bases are TGTGCCAGCAGTCGCTTGGACAGGGACACTGAAGCTTTCTTT. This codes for CASSRLDRDTEAFF.

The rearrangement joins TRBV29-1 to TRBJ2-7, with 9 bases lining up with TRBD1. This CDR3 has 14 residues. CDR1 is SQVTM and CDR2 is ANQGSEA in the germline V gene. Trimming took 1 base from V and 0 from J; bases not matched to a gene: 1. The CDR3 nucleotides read TGCAGCGTTGAAGCGACAGGGGGCTCCTACGAGCAGTACTTC. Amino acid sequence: CSVEATGGSYEQYF.

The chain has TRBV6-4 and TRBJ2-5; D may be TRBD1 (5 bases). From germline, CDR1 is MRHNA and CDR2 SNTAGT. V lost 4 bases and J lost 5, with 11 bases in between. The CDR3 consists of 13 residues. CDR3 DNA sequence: TGTGCCAGCAGTGGGACGTGGGGCGAGACCCAGTACTTC. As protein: CASSGTWGETQYF.

The CDR3 loop is CASSIGGPNEKLFF. The CDR3 bases are TGTGCCAGTAGTATTGGAGGGCCTAATGAAAAACTGTTTTTT. The V call is TRBV19, the J call TRBJ1-4; no firm D call. The CDR3 covers 14 residues. Per germline, CDR1 LNHDA and CDR2 SQIVND (reference sequence). Trimming stripped 3 bases from V and 3 bases from J, with 8 bases between.

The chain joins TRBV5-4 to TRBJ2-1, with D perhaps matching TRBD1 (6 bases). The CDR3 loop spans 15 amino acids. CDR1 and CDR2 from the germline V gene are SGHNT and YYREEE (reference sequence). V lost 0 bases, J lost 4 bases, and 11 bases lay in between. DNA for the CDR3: TGTGCCAGCAGCTTGGACAGGGCGTTATACAATGAGCAGTTCTTC. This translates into CASSLDRALYNEQFF.

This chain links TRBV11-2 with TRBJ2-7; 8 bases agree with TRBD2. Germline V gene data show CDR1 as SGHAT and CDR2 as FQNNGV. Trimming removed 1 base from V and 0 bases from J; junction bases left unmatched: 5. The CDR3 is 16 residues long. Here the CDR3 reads CASSLVFGRASYEQYF. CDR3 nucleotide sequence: TGTGCCAGCAGCTTAGTTTTCGGGAGGGCCTCCTACGAGCAGTACTTC.

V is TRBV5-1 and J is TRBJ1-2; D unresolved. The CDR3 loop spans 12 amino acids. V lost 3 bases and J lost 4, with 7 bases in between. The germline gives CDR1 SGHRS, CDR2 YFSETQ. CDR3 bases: TGCGCCAGCAGCTCCCAGTCCTATGGCTACACCTTC. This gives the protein CASSSQSYGYTF.

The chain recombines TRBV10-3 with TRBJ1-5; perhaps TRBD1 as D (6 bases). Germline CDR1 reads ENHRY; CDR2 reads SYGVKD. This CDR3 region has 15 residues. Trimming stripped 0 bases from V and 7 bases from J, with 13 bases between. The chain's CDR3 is CAISESTGQGQPQHF. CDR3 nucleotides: TGTGCCATCAGTGAGTCTACAGGGCAGGGCCAGCCCCAGCATTTT.

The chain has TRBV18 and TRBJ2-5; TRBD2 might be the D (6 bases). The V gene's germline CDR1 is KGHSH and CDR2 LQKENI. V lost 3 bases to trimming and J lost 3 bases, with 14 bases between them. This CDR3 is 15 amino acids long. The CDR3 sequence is CASSPFSGGKETQYF. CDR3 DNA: TGTGCCAGCTCACCGTTTAGCGGAGGAAAAGAGACCCAGTACTTC.